This entry is about one T cell receptor (beta chain). This clonotype came up a few times. Its cognate antigen has yet to be identified. Per-base qualities were not stored, and no clone one base away is much larger. Reads for this sample came from an Illumina HiSeq 2500. Quantitative 5'-RACE with molecular barcodes was the method used to prepare the TCR beta libraries. Regarding the original processing steps: A new computational method based on a probabilistic model of VDJ rearrangement was used to identify disease-linked TCR variants. TCRdb reprocessing: public reads trimmed at Q25 with fastp, clones called with MiXCR, in-frame beta chains kept. Entries that share a CDR3 protein sequence are merged under the most common genes and DNA. The V and J calls and clone size are TCRdb's, not the authors'. The sample has 750,000 to 850,000 distinct CDR3 sequences on record, approximately 12% of them singletons. The top ten clonotypes cover 0.51% of the sample.

This sample was included in a study of CD8 T cells in ankylosing spondylitis listed by TCRdb under 2017. Describing the broader study: The study set out to find disease-linked TCR variants by profiling T cell receptor beta repertoires in ankylosing spondylitis patients and healthy donors. Peripheral blood was sampled, and synovial fluid was also collected from ankylosing spondylitis patients. The full study cohort comprised about 23 ankylosing spondylitis patients and 110 or so healthy donors.

Trimming at the junction amounts to 4 bases on V and 3 bases on J, and the germline ends lie 18 bases apart. From the cysteine through the phenylalanine, the CDR3 covers 16 amino acids. CDR3 DNA is the only sequence kept; it has 48 bases, read in frame from the first base. According to the germline V gene, CDR1 reads LGHNA and CDR2 reads YSLEER. Here is what the overall study found, with its caveats: Some motif variants had previously been reported in the synovial fluid and blood of reactive arthritis patients, which suggests shared mechanisms of disease initiation. The disease-linked clones were reported as significantly enriched in matched synovial fluid samples from ankylosing spondylitis patients. Blood from ankylosing spondylitis patients appeared to be characterized by a TCR beta motif composed of about eight highly homologous amino acid variants. A CD8+ phenotype was shown by the disease-linked clones, which were found at relatively low frequencies in peripheral blood.

The sequence was collected from a male donor with ankylosing spondylitis. The chain is encoded by TRBV4-3 joined to TRBJ1-1, with no D gene named confidently. Sequences were obtained from blood, either unsorted or a sorted T cell fraction (not recorded which). Here is the DNA: TGCGCCAGCAGCCCAACGGACGCCCGAAGGTACACTGAAGCTTTCTTT. Its coded protein is CASSPTDARRYTEAFF.